These 30 T cell receptor beta chains came from one sample sequenced in a study of T cell responses to AZD1222 COVID-19 vaccine. Clones were sequenced by immunoSEQ multiplex PCR, and TCRdb holds only the in-frame ones, with some missing. The sample holds around 120,000 clones, about 86% seen once. The specimen was peripheral blood, collected 28 days after the second AZD1222 dose. The source of these receptors is an adult who received the AZD1222 COVID-19 vaccine.

V and J are TRBV10-2 and TRBJ1-4; D unclear. The V gene lost 8 bases and the J gene lost 9 bases, with 10 bases spanning the gap. The CDR3 sequence is 11 residues long. The germline V gene encodes CDR1 WSHSY and CDR2 SAAADI. DNA of the CDR3: TGCGCCAGCCAGCACGGGCAAAAACTGTTTTTT. Translating gives CASQHGQKLFF.

This clone came up a few times. V is TRBV6-6 and J is TRBJ1-3, with D uncertain. V lost 0 bases and J lost 4, with 13 bases in between. Looked up from germline, CDR1 is MNHNY and CDR2 is SVGAGI (reference sequence). This CDR3 has 16 residues. In nucleotides, the CDR3 is TGTGCCAGCAGTTACTCGGCCAACCTAGGCGGAAACACCATATATTTT. Translation: CASSYSANLGGNTIYF.

The chain uses TRBV5-1 and TRBJ2-7; 8 bases match TRBD2. Germline values: CDR1 SGHRS, CDR2 YFSETQ. CDR3 length: 14 residues. V shed 4 bases and J 3 bases; nucleotides not matched to a gene: 6. CDR3 in DNA: TGCGCCAGCAGCCCGCTTAGCGGGATCTACGAGCAGTACTTC. As protein: CASSPLSGIYEQYF.

The chain carries TRBV5-1 and TRBJ2-2, with 8 nucleotides matching TRBD1. The trim removed 5 bases at V and 1 base at J, leaving 7 bases unmatched. Looked up from germline, CDR1 is SGHRS and CDR2 is YFSETQ. There are 16 residues in the CDR3. CDR3 nucleotide sequence: TGCGCCAGCAGATACCCCGGGACAGGGAACACCGGGGAGCTGTTTTTT. Its translation is CASRYPGTGNTGELFF.

This clone came up once. The V gene is TRBV25-1, the J gene TRBJ2-5; either TRBD1 or TRBD2 may supply D (5 bases each). V gave up 4 bases and J gave up 3 bases, with 12 bases separating them. CDR3 length: 14 amino acids. Germline-derived CDR1 and CDR2 are MGHDK and SYGVNS. CDR3 residues: CASSVPGREETQYF. The CDR3 DNA is TGTGCCAGCAGTGTCCCAGGGAGAGAAGAGACCCAGTACTTC.

The chain couples TRBV27 to TRBJ1-5; 9 positions match TRBD1. Losses at the gene ends were 7 bases for V and 2 bases for J; bases not matched to a gene: 9. Per germline, CDR1 MNHEY and CDR2 SMNVEV (reference sequence). This CDR3 is built from 16 residues. CDR3 residues: CASNGRDRDCNQPQHF. The CDR3 DNA is TGTGCCAGCAACGGACGGGACAGGGATTGCAATCAGCCCCAGCATTTT.

This rearrangement joins TRBV6-6 to TRBJ2-7, with 13 bases lining up with TRBD2. V was pared by 8 bases and J by 7 bases, with 5 bases of the junction left unmatched. CDR1 and CDR2 from the germline V gene are MNHNY and SVGAGI (reference sequence). The CDR3 length is 13 residues. CDR3 coding DNA: TGTGCCAGCTGTGGGACTAGCGGGATGGAGCAGTACTTC. Residues: CASCGTSGMEQYF.

This chain uses TRBV7-2 with TRBJ1-1, with a weak D call TRBD1 (5 bases). V lost 6 bases and J lost 5, with 25 bases in between. Germline V gives CDR1 SGHTA, CDR2 FQGNSA. The CDR3 loop spans 17 amino acids. The CDR3 spells CASRDPLRVGEETEAFF. CDR3 nucleotides: TGTGCCAGCAGGGACCCCCTCAGGGTAGGCGAAGAGACTGAAGCTTTCTTT.

This rearrangement joins TRBV27 to TRBJ1-1, with a tentative D call TRBD1 (5 bases). CDR3 size: 12 residues. V was shortened by 5 bases and J by 10 bases, with 14 bases between the two germline ends. The germline gives CDR1 MNHEY, CDR2 SMNVEV (reference sequence). CDR3 residues: CASSTGVNVAFF. CDR3 bases: TGTGCCAGCAGTACAGGAGTGAACGTAGCTTTCTTT.

The chain carries TRBV7-2 and TRBJ1-1, with TRBD1 as a possible D gene (5 bases). Germline CDR1 SGHTA, CDR2 FQGNSA. The CDR3 contains 17 residues. The germline V and J ends were trimmed by 2 bases and 2 bases, with 18 bases remaining between them. CDR3 DNA: TGTGCCAGCAGCTTATATGCCGGACAATCTCAAAACACTGAAGCTTTCTTT. Its protein is CASSLYAGQSQNTEAFF.

V and J are TRBV24-1 and TRBJ2-1; 9 bases are shared with TRBD1. CDR3 length equals 16 residues. V shed 3 bases, J shed 3 bases, and the junction held 5 bases outside the gene matches. Germline V gene lookup returns CDR1 KGHDR and CDR2 SFDVKD. The CDR3 DNA reads as TGTGCCACCAGTGATCGGACAGGGGAGGACTACAATGAGCAGTTCTTC. Protein product: CATSDRTGEDYNEQFF.

This rearrangement joins TRBV3-1 (or the pseudogene TRBV3-2) to TRBJ1-1; 9 bases match TRBD1. Germline V gene lookup returns CDR1 LGHDT and CDR2 YNNKEL (reference sequence). Trimming cost V 4 bases and J 4 bases; bases outside gene matches: 10. The CDR3 covers 16 residues. CDR3 region: CASSPGTGKSRTEAFF. The DNA of the CDR3 is TGTGCCAGCAGCCCGGGGACAGGGAAGTCTCGCACTGAAGCTTTCTTT.

This sequence joins TRBV6-5 and TRBJ1-1; D is undetermined. V was cut by 7 bases and J by 3 bases, with 9 bases left in between. CDR1 and CDR2 (germline): MNHEY, SVGAGI. CDR3 length: 12 amino acids. CDR3 DNA sequence: TGTGCCAGCATTTGGGGATACACTGAAGCTTTCTTT. As protein: CASIWGYTEAFF.

This clone was observed a single time. This chain connects TRBV7-8 to TRBJ2-3; 10 bases align to TRBD2. The CDR3 has 16 amino acids. V lost 4 bases and J lost 0; bases outside the gene matches: 4. CDR1 SGHVS and CDR2 FQNEAQ come from the germline V gene. In DNA, the CDR3 is TGTGCCAGCAGCTCCTTGACTAGCGGGAGCACAGATACGCAGTATTTT. It translates to CASSSLTSGSTDTQYF.

This clone was found a few times. The chain has TRBV18 and TRBJ2-7; D might be TRBD2 (6 bases). CDR1 KGHSH and CDR2 LQKENI come from the germline V gene. The CDR3 spans 13 residues. Trimming pared 8 bases from V and 6 bases from J, leaving 17 bases between. CDR3 in amino acids: CASTTTGVGEQYF. The CDR3 region has the DNA TGTGCCAGCACAACTACGGGGGTAGGCGAGCAGTACTTC.

This chain links TRBV9 with TRBJ2-1; tentatively, D is TRBD2 (5 bases). Germline CDR1 reads SGDLS; CDR2 reads YYNGEE. Trimming shortened V by 3 bases and J by 15 bases, and 31 bases separated the two germline ends. The CDR3 consists of 17 residues. The CDR3 sequence is CASSAELGLYPTMSLFF. The CDR3, as DNA: TGTGCCAGCAGCGCCGAACTAGGACTTTACCCTACAATGAGTTTGTTCTTC.

The genes are TRBV7-9 and TRBJ1-2; the D is unclear. Germline assignment: CDR1 SEHNR and CDR2 FQNEAQ (reference sequence). The CDR3 covers 14 residues. Trimming removed 0 bases from V and 2 bases from J, with 7 bases in between. The CDR3 sequence is CASSLASTNYGYTF. CDR3 sequence (DNA): TGTGCCAGCAGCTTAGCGTCGACGAACTATGGCTACACCTTC.

The rearrangement joins TRBV24-1 to TRBJ1-5; the D is unclear. Germline lookup yields CDR1 KGHDR and CDR2 SFDVKD. The CDR3 covers 14 residues. Trimming took 3 bases from V and 6 from J, leaving 11 bases between them. The CDR3 nucleotides read TGTGCCACCAGTGATGGACGGGGAGGTCAGCCCCAGCATTTT. This codes for CATSDGRGGQPQHF.

V usage is TRBV19 and J usage is TRBJ1-5; 9 bases match TRBD1. This CDR3 has 16 amino acids. V lost 5 bases, J lost 6 bases, and 11 bases stayed unmatched. CDR1 is LNHDA and CDR2 is SQIVND in the germline V gene (reference sequence). The CDR3 DNA sequence: TGTGCCAGTAGTCGAAACAGGGGGCCAGTCGGTCAGCCCCAGCATTTT. Encoded protein: CASSRNRGPVGQPQHF.

The chain joins TRBV4-3 to TRBJ1-4, with 9 nucleotides matching TRBD1. The germline CDR1 and CDR2 sequences are LGHNA and YSLEER. With 8 bases clipped from V and 4 bases from J, the junction kept 2 bases outside the gene matches. The CDR3 is 13 amino acids. CDR3: CASGQGLNEKLFF. CDR3 nucleotide sequence: TGCGCCAGCGGACAGGGGCTTAATGAAAAACTGTTTTTT.

The chain has TRBV18 and TRBJ2-2; possibly TRBD1 for D (6 bases). CDR1 KGHSH and CDR2 LQKENI come from the germline V gene. The CDR3 extends over 15 amino acids. Trimming removed 6 bases at V and 6 bases at J, with 17 bases between. CDR3 in DNA: TGTGCCAGCTCGGGCAGGGGAAGGAGCTCCGGGGAGCTGTTTTTT. As protein: CASSGRGRSSGELFF.

This clone counts as hyperexpanded. The J gene is TRBJ2-1, the V gene TRBV10-1; D possibly uses TRBD1 or TRBD2 (5 bases each). Germline CDR1 is WNHNN and CDR2 is SYGVQD (reference sequence). The CDR3 spans 15 residues. Deletions cut 6 bases from V and 8 bases from J, with 20 bases between. This CDR3 reads CASRSPGLRSDEQFF. For the CDR3, the DNA is TGCGCCAGCAGATCCCCGGGGCTTAGAAGCGATGAGCAGTTCTTC.

The chain is built from TRBV27 and TRBJ2-1; D could derive from TRBD1 or TRBD2 (6 bases each). The CDR3 spans 16 residues. Germline loops: CDR1 MNHEY, CDR2 SMNVEV (reference sequence). V gave up 5 bases and J gave up 6 bases, with 20 bases separating them. CDR3 amino acids: CASSPQQGFGSNEQFF. The CDR3 nucleotides are TGTGCCAGCAGTCCTCAACAGGGTTTCGGGAGCAATGAGCAGTTCTTC.

The chain links TRBV2 to TRBJ2-1; 7 bases map to TRBD2. Per the germline V gene, CDR1 is SNHLY and CDR2 is FYNNEI. The CDR3 sequence is 17 residues long. V shed 5 bases, J shed 4 bases, and the junction held 14 bases outside the gene matches. The CDR3 DNA is TGTGCCAGCAGTCCCCAAAAAGCTAGCGGCCGGTACAATGAGCAGTTCTTC. It codes for CASSPQKASGRYNEQFF. Based on the CDR3 plus reference TRBV2 and TRBJ2-1, the full variable domain is EPEVTQTPSHQVTQMGQEVILRCVPISNHLYFYWYRQILGQKVEFLVSFYNNEISEKSEIFDDQFSVERPDGSNFTLKIRSTKLEDSAMYFCASSPQKASGRYNEQFFGPGTRLTVL.

This chain joins TRBV27 and TRBJ1-1; D is undetermined. V gave up 2 bases and J gave up 0 bases, with 13 bases separating them. The CDR3 consists of 16 residues. Germline V CDR1 and CDR2: MNHEY, SMNVEV (reference sequence). The CDR3: CASSLGFKRMNTEAFF. CDR3 DNA: TGTGCCAGCAGTTTAGGGTTCAAACGTATGAACACTGAAGCTTTCTTT.

The rearrangement uses TRBV28 and TRBJ2-3; possibly TRBD2 for D (5 bases). The CDR3 is made up of 13 amino acids. Trimming removed 6 bases at V and 2 bases at J, with 9 bases between. Germline V gene lookup returns CDR1 MDHEN and CDR2 SYDVKM. The CDR3 spells CASRVGVTDTQYF. The CDR3 region has the DNA TGTGCCAGCAGAGTCGGGGTCACAGATACGCAGTATTTT.

The chain uses TRBV19 and TRBJ2-2; D remains unclear. V was trimmed by 9 bases and J by 0 bases, leaving 20 bases between them. The CDR3 has 17 amino acids. Germline lookup yields CDR1 LNHDA and CDR2 SQIVND (reference sequence). The CDR3 bases are TGTGCCAGCCATGTCTTGCCGGCAAGCGCGAACACCGGGGAGCTGTTTTTT. This codes for CASHVLPASANTGELFF.

In its sample, this clone was seen many times. The gene calls are TRBV28 and TRBJ2-1; the D gene could be TRBD1 or TRBD2 (5 bases each). V was cut by 6 bases and J by 4 bases, with 13 bases left in between. Germline V gene data show CDR1 as MDHEN and CDR2 as SYDVKM. The CDR3 is made up of 14 amino acids. DNA of the CDR3: TGTGCCAGCAGACTCCCGGGACCTTACAATGAGCAGTTCTTC. It translates to CASRLPGPYNEQFF.

As to this clone: One end of the junction does not line up with germline, which may come from a read error. This sequence joins TRBV10-2 and TRBJ2-1, with 15 bases that match TRBD2. From germline, CDR1 is WSHSY and CDR2 SAAADI. CDR3 length: 14 residues. The chain's CDR3 is CASSESTGLAGGIF. The CDR3 DNA sequence: TGCGCCAGCAGTGAGTCTACGGGACTAGCGGGGGGCATCTTC.

The rearrangement joins TRBV12-3 or TRBV12-4 to TRBJ2-7; D call uncertain. This CDR3 has 13 amino acids. Trimming shortened V by 3 bases and J by 5 bases, and 11 bases separated the two germline ends. The CDR3 DNA follows: TGTGCCAGCAGTTTTCTTATAGGTAACGAGCAGTACTTC. Protein sequence: CASSFLIGNEQYF.